A single sample gave rise to the 9 T cell receptor beta chains below, sequenced in a study of beta chain features in type 1 diabetes. cDNA synthesis used the whole RNA isolate, giving expressed TCRB sequences. Method: immunoSEQ multiplex PCR; TCRdb's copy keeps in-frame clones and lacks some. The sample includes more than 300,000 clones, around 12% of them seen just once. The sequenced material came from naive CD4+ T cells from blood. All receptors derive from a man aged 18 to 29 in good health.

The chain combines TRBV30 with TRBJ2-3, with 9 nucleotides matching TRBD1. CDR1 and CDR2 from the germline V gene are GTSNPN and SVGIG (reference sequence). V shed 1 base and J 0 bases; nucleotides not matched to a gene: 2. This CDR3 has 15 amino acids. CDR3 residues: CAWSGGQGSTDTQYF. For the CDR3, the DNA is TGTGCCTGGAGTGGAGGACAGGGGAGCACAGATACGCAGTATTTT.

The chain is built from TRBV28 and TRBJ2-5; TRBD2 matches at 10 bases. Germline V CDR1 and CDR2: MDHEN, SYDVKM. This CDR3 is 12 amino acids long. J was trimmed by 6 bases and V by 6 bases; bases with no gene match: 1. The DNA of the CDR3 is TGTGCCAGCAGACTAGCGGGACAGACCCAGTACTTC. Its protein product is CASRLAGQTQYF.

The chain has TRBV19 and TRBJ1-5; tentative D call: TRBD1 (5 bases). Germline CDR1 is LNHDA and CDR2 is SQIVND (reference sequence). The CDR3 consists of 16 residues. V gave up 8 bases and J gave up 0 bases, with 17 bases separating them. The DNA of the CDR3 is TGTGCCAGTCAACCCTCGGGGGTCCATAGCAATCAGCCCCAGCATTTT. Amino acid sequence: CASQPSGVHSNQPQHF. The full variable domain, completed using reference TRBV19 and TRBJ1-5, is DGGITQSPKYLFRKEGQNVTLSCEQNLNHDAMYWYRQDPGQGLRLIYYSQIVNDFQKGDIAEGYSVSREKKESFPLTVTSAQKNPTAFYLCASQPSGVHSNQPQHFGDGTRLSIL.

This clone was recorded a few times. V and J are TRBV28 and TRBJ1-2, with D possibly TRBD1 on 6 matching bases. Germline V gives CDR1 MDHEN, CDR2 SYDVKM. The germline V and J ends were trimmed by 2 bases and 1 base, with 17 bases remaining between them. The CDR3 is made up of 17 amino acids. CDR3 residues: CASSLETPQGINYGYTF. The DNA for the CDR3 is TGTGCCAGCAGTTTAGAAACTCCACAGGGAATTAACTATGGCTACACCTTC.

The table lists this clone with a few counts. Written as DNA, the CDR3 is TGTGCCTGGAGTGGAACGGGTTTCACCGGGGAGCTGTTTTTT. Translated: CAWSGTGFTGELFF. The J gene is TRBJ2-2, the V gene TRBV30; D is unclear. The germline gives CDR1 GTSNPN, CDR2 SVGIG (reference sequence). This CDR3 is 14 amino acids long. Trimming left V 1 base short and J 4 bases short, with 10 bases between.

The V call is TRBV20-1, the J call TRBJ2-7; no clear D gene. The CDR3 has 11 residues. Germline V CDR1 and CDR2: DFQATT, SNEGSKA (reference sequence). Trimming left V 2 bases short and J 9 bases short, with 11 bases between. The CDR3 reads CSARRDTRQYF. CDR3 sequence (DNA): TGCAGTGCTAGACGTGATACAAGGCAGTACTTC.

This chain joins TRBV28 and TRBJ2-7; 8 positions match TRBD1. After removal of 7 bases from V and 0 bases from J, the junction contained 5 bases not matched to a gene. Germline V gene lookup returns CDR1 MDHEN and CDR2 SYDVKM. CDR3 length: 14 residues. The CDR3 nucleotides read TGTGCCAGCACGGGACAGGAAAACTCCTACGAGCAGTACTTC. This sequence encodes CASTGQENSYEQYF.

This clone was seen a few times. The chain is built from TRBV2 and TRBJ2-3; TRBD2 matches 11 bases. This CDR3 has 14 amino acids. V lost 7 bases and J lost 11; bases outside the gene matches: 11. The germline V gene has CDR1 SNHLY and CDR2 FYNNEI. In nucleotides, the CDR3 is TGTGCCAGCACCACCGACCTAGCGGGGGGACGGCAGTATTTT. Protein: CASTTDLAGGRQYF.

In its sample, this clone was seen a few times. The V and J genes are TRBV18 and TRBJ1-1; perhaps TRBD1 as D (5 bases). The CDR3 contains 15 residues. Germline V gene data show CDR1 as KGHSH and CDR2 as LQKENI. The V and J ends lost 1 base and 1 base respectively, with 10 bases between them. In DNA form, the CDR3 reads TGTGCCAGCTCACCACGGGGGGTGCGGAACACTGAAGCTTTCTTT. Its translation is CASSPRGVRNTEAFF.